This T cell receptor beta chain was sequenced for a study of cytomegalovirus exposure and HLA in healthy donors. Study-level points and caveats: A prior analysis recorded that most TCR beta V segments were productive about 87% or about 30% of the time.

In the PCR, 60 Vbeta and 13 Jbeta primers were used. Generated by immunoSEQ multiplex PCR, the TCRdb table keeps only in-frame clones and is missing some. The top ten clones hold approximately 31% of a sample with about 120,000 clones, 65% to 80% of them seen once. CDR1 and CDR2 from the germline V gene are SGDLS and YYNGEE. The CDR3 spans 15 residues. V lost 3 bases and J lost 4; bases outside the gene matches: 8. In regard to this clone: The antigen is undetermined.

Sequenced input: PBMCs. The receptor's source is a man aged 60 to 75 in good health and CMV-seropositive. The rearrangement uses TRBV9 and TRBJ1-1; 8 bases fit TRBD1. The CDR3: CASSAMTGASTEAFF. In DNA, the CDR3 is TGTGCCAGCAGCGCTATGACAGGGGCCAGCACTGAAGCTTTCTTT.